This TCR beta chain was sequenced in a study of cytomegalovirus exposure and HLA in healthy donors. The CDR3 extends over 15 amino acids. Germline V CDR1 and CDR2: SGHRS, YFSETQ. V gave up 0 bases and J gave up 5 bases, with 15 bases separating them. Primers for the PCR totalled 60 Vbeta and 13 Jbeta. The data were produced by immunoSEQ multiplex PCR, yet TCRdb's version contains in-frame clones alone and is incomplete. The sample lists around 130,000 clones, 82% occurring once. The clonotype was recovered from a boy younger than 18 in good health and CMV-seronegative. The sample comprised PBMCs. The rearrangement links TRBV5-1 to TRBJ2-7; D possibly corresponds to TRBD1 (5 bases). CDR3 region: CASSLAPTGRDEQYF. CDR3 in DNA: TGCGCCAGCAGCTTGGCCCCCACCGGCAGGGACGAGCAGTACTTC.